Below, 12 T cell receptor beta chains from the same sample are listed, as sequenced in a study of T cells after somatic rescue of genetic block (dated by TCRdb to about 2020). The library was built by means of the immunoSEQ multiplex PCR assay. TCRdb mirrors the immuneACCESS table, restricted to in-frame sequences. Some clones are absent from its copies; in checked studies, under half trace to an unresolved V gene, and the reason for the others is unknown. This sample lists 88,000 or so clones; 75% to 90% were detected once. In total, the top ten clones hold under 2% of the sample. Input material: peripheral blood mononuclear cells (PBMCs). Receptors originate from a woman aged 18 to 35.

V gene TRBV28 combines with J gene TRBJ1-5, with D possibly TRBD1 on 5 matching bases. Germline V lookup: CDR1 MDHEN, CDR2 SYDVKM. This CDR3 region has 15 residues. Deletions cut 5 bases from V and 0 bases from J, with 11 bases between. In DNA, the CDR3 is TGTGCCAGCAGTCAAGCTGGGGCTAGCAATCAGCCCCAGCATTTT. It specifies CASSQAGASNQPQHF.

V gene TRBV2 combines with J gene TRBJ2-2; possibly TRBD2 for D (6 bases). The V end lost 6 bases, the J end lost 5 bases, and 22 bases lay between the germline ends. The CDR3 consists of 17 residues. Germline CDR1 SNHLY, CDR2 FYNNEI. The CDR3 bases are TGTGCCAGCAGGAGACTTAATCCGGGAGTAGGTACCGGGGAGCTGTTTTTT. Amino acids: CASRRLNPGVGTGELFF. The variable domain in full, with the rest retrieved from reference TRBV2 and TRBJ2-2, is EPEVTQTPSHQVTQMGQEVILRCVPISNHLYFYWYRQILGQKVEFLVSFYNNEISEKSEIFDDQFSVERPDGSNFTLKIRSTKLEDSAMYFCASRRLNPGVGTGELFFGEGSRLTVL.

The CDR3 sequence: CASSYSGVAGLDIQYF. The CDR3 DNA reads TGTGCCAGCAGTTACTCGGGGGTAGCGGGATTAGACATTCAGTACTTC. The chain combines TRBV6-6 with TRBJ2-4; 8 nucleotides line up with TRBD2. V trimming: 0 bases; J trimming: 8 bases; junction bases outside the gene matches: 9. Germline CDR1 reads MNHNY; CDR2 reads SVGAGI (reference sequence). The CDR3 covers 16 residues.

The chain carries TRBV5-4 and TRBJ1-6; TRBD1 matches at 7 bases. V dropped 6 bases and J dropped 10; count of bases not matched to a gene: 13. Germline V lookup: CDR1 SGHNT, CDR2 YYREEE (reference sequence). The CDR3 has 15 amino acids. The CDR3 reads CASTLSDRQSSPLHF. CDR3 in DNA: TGTGCCAGCACCCTTTCGGACAGGCAATCCTCACCCCTCCACTTT.

The CDR3 DNA sequence: TGTGCCTGGACCCGGGACGATACCTACAATGAGCAGTTCTTC. Translated: CAWTRDDTYNEQFF. V and J are TRBV30 and TRBJ2-1; D tentatively reads TRBD1 or TRBD2 (5 bases each). Germline V CDR1 and CDR2: GTSNPN, SVGIG (reference sequence). The V and J ends lost 4 bases and 2 bases respectively, with 12 bases between them. This CDR3 is 14 amino acids long.

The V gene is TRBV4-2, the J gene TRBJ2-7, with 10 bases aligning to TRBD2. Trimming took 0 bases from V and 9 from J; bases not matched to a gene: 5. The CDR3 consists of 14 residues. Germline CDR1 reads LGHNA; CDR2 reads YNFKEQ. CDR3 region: CASSQDTSGKGQYF. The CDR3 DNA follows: TGTGCCAGCAGCCAAGATACTAGCGGGAAGGGGCAGTACTTC.

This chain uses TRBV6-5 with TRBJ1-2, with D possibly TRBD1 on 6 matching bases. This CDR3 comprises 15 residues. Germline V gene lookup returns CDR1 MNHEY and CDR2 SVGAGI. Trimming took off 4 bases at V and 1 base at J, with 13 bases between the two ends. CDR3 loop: CASSSGQKLNYGYTF. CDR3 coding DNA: TGTGCCAGCAGTTCCGGACAGAAACTTAACTATGGCTACACCTTC.

The DNA for the CDR3 is TGTGCCAGCAGCGGGGACAGGAGAACCTACGAGCAGTACTTC. It translates to CASSGDRRTYEQYF. This chain connects TRBV5-4 to TRBJ2-7; 8 bases align to TRBD1. CDR3 length: 14 residues. From germline, CDR1 is SGHNT and CDR2 YYREEE (reference sequence). Trimming at V came to 4 bases and at J to 2 bases, leaving 5 bases not matched to a gene.

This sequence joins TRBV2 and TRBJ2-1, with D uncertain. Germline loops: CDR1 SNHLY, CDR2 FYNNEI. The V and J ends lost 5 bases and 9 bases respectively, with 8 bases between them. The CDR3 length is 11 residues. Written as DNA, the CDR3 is TGTGCCAGCAGTCTCTTAGCTGAGCAGTTCTTC. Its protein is CASSLLAEQFF. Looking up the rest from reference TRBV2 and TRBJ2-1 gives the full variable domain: EPEVTQTPSHQVTQMGQEVILRCVPISNHLYFYWYRQILGQKVEFLVSFYNNEISEKSEIFDDQFSVERPDGSNFTLKIRSTKLEDSAMYFCASSLLAEQFFGPGTRLTVL.

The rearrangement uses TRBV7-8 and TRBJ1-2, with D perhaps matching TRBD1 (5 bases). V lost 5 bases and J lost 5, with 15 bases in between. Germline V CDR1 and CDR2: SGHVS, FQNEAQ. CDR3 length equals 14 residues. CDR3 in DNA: TGTGCCAGCAGCCCTTACGGGGGGATTTATGGCTACACCTTC. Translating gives CASSPYGGIYGYTF.

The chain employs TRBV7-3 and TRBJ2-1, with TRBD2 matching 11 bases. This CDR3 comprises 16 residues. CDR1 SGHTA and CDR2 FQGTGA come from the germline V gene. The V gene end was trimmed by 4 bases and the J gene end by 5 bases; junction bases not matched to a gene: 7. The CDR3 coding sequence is TGTGCCAGCAGCTATAATAGCGGGAGGGCCGACAATGAGCAGTTCTTC. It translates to CASSYNSGRADNEQFF.

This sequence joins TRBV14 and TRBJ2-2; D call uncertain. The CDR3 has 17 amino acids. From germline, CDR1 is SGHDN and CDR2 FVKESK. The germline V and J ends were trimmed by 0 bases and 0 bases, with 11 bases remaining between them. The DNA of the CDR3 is TGTGCCAGCAGCCAAGACTACTTGTATTCGAACACCGGGGAGCTGTTTTTT. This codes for CASSQDYLYSNTGELFF.